This T cell receptor (beta chain) was retrieved from a study of shared clonotypes between healthy human individuals. Study-level findings and limits: Rarefaction exposed incomplete sorted-subset sequencing despite large depth. Clonotypes not shared had lower generation probabilities than those common to all four donors. The sharing of about 5.3% of naive CD4 clonotypes was seen across a handful of donors.

The genomic DNA of each subset was split evenly across several immunoSEQ plates. The data were produced by immunoSEQ multiplex PCR, yet TCRdb's version contains in-frame clones alone and is incomplete. Of hundreds of thousands of clones listed, less than 96% are singletons. Note on this clone: Its antigen is currently unknown.

The V end was cut by 10 bases, the J end by 6 bases, with 12 bases between. The CDR3 length is 12 residues. Per germline, CDR1 ENHRY and CDR2 SYGVKD. The material sequenced was naive CD4+ T cells sorted from blood. Subset: CD45RA+ positively selected. The receptor was derived from a woman younger than 45 in good health. The chain has TRBV10-3 and TRBJ2-2, with D uncertain. CDR3 protein: CATLPGAGELFF. CDR3 DNA sequence: TGTGCCACCCTGCCAGGAGCCGGGGAGCTGTTTTTT.